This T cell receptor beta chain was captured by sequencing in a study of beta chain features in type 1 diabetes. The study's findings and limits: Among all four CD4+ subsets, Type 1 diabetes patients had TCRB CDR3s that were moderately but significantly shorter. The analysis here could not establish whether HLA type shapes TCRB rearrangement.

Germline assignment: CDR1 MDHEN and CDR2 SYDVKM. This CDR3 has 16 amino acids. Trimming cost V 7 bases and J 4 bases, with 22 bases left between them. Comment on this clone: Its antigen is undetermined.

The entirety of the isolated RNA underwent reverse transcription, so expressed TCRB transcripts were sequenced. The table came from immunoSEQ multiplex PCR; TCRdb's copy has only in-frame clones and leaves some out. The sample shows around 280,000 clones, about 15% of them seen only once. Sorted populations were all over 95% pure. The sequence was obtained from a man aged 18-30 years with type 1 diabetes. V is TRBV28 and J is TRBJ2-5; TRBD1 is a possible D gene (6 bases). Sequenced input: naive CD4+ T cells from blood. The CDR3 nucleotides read TGTGCCAGCACCCAGGGGTACAGTAGGTTTGGAGAGACCCAGTACTTC. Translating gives CASTQGYSRFGETQYF.